This T cell receptor (beta chain) emerged from a study of cytomegalovirus exposure and HLA in healthy donors. Note on this clone: Its matching antigen is unknown.

Trimming removed 5 bases at V and 2 bases at J, with 7 bases between. The V gene's germline CDR1 is MNHEY and CDR2 SVGAGI. The CDR3 has 13 residues. PCR employed 60 Vbeta and 13 Jbeta primers. The method was immunoSEQ multiplex PCR; TCRdb's version includes in-frame clones alone and lacks a portion of them. In the table there are approximately 220,000 clones, 60% to 80% of which are singletons. Study results and caveats: Some V segments (TRBV6-2 and TRBV6-3 among them) were excluded as indistinguishable. Most observed TCR sequences were rare, whereas some public TCRs were detected in many donors.

The rearrangement uses TRBV6-5 and TRBJ1-5; D not resolved. Source material: PBMCs. The TCR originated in a man aged 18 to 29 in good health and CMV-seronegative. CDR3 DNA sequence: TGTGCCAGCAGTCTAGACGGCAATCAGCCCCAGCATTTT. It yields the protein CASSLDGNQPQHF.